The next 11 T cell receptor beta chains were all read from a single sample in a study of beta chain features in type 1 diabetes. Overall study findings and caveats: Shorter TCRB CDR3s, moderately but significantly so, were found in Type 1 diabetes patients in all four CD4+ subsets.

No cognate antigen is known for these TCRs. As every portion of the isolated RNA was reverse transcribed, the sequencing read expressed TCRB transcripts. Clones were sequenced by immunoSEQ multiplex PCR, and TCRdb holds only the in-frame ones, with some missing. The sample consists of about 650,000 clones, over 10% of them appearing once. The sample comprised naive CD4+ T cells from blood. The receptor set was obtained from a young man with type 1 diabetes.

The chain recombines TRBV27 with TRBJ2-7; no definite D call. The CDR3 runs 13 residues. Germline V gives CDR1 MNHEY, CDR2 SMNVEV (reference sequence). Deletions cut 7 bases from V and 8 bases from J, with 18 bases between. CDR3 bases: TGTGCCAGCACTAGGGCCTCCTACGAGAAGCAGTACTTC. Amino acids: CASTRASYEKQYF.

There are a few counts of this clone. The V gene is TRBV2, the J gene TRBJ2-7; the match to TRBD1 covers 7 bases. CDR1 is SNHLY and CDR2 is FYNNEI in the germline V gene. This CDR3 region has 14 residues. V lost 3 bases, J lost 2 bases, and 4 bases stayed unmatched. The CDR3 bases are TGTGCCAGCAGTGATACCGGACAGGCCTACGAGCAGTACTTC. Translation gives CASSDTGQAYEQYF. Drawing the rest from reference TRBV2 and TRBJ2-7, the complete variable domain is EPEVTQTPSHQVTQMGQEVILRCVPISNHLYFYWYRQILGQKVEFLVSFYNNEISEKSEIFDDQFSVERPDGSNFTLKIRSTKLEDSAMYFCASSDTGQAYEQYFGPGTRLTVT.

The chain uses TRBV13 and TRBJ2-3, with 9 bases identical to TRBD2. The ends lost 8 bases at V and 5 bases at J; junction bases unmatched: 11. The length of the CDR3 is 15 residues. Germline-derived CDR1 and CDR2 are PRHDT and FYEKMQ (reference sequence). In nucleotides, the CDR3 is TGTGCCAGCCCCGAAACGGCGGGGGGGCGAGATACGCAGTATTTT. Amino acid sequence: CASPETAGGRDTQYF.

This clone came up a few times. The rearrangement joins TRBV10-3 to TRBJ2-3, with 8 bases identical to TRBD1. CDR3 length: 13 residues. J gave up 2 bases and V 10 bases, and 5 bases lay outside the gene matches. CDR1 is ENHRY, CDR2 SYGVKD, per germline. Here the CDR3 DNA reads TGTGCCACCCGGGACAGGTCCACAGATACGCAGTATTTT. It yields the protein CATRDRSTDTQYF.

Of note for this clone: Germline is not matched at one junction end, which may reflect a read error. The DNA for the CDR3 is TGCGCCAGCAGTCAAGGGCCCCCAGGACTAGCGGGGGCCTACGAGCAGTACTTC. Translation gives CASSQGPPGLAGAYEQYF. The gene calls are TRBV4-3 and TRBJ2-7; TRBD2 agrees at 13 bases. The CDR3 sequence is 18 residues long. Germline CDR1 reads LGHNA; CDR2 reads YSLEER.

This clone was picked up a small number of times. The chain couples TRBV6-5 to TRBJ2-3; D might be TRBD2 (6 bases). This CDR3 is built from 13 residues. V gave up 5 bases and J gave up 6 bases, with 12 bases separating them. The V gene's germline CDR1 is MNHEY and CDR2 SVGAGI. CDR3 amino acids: CASSDLEGDTQYF. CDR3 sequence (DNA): TGTGCCAGCAGTGACTTGGAGGGGGATACGCAGTATTTT.

The CDR3 spells CASSVQGRTSGNTIYF. CDR3 in DNA: TGTGCCAGCAGCGTACAGGGGCGCACCTCTGGAAACACCATATATTTT. This chain connects TRBV7-2 to TRBJ1-3, with 7 positions matching TRBD1. The CDR3 covers 16 residues. CDR1 is SGHTA, CDR2 FQGNSA, per germline. V shed 5 bases, J shed 0 bases, and the junction held 7 bases outside the gene matches.

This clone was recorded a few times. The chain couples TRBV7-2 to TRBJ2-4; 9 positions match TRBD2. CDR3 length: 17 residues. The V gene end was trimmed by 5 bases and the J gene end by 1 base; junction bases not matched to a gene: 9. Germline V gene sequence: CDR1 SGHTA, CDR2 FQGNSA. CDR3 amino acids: CASSPLAGRRAKNIQYF. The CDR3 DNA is TGTGCCAGCAGCCCTCTAGCGGGGAGGAGGGCCAAAAACATTCAGTACTTC. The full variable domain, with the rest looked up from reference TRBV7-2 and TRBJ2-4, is GAGVSQSPSNKVTEKGKDVELRCDPISGHTALYWYRQSLGQGLEFLIYFQGNSAPDKSGLPSDRFSAERTGGSVSTLTIQRTQQEDSAVYLCASSPLAGRRAKNIQYFGAGTRLSVL.

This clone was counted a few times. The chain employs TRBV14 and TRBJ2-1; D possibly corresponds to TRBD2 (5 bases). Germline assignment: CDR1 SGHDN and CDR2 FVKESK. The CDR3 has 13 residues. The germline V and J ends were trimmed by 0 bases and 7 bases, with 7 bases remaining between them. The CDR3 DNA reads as TGTGCCAGCAGCCAAGATCCGGGGAATGAGCAGTTCTTC. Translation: CASSQDPGNEQFF.

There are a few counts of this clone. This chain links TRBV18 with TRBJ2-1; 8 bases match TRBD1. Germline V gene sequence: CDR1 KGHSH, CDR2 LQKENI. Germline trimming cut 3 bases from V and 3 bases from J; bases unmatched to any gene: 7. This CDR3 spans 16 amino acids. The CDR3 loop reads CASSPSTGTGYNEQFF. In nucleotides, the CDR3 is TGTGCCAGCTCACCGAGCACCGGGACAGGCTACAATGAGCAGTTCTTC.

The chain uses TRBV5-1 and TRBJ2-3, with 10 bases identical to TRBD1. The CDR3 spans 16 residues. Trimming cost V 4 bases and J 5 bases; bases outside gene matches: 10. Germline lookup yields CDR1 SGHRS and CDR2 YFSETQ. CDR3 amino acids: CASSGIDRGHGDTQYF. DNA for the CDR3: TGCGCCAGCAGCGGAATTGACAGGGGGCACGGAGATACGCAGTATTTT.